The entry below describes one TCR beta chain. PCR amplification relied on 60 Vbeta primers (plus 13 Jbeta primers). Authors' analysis steps: Later, 80 million or so unique TCR beta chains were counted in an analysis, and approximately 9.9 million of them were shared. The data were produced by immunoSEQ multiplex PCR, yet TCRdb's version contains in-frame clones alone and is incomplete. That table furnishes V, J and clone size, whereas the DNA furnished D and trimming. The repertoire holds 110,000 to 150,000 clones, with roughly 80% as singletons. Donors showed nominal health when sampled, although they likely had unrecorded immune exposures. This entry belongs to a study of cytomegalovirus exposure and HLA in healthy donors. The germline V gene has CDR1 MNHEY and CDR2 SMNVEV (reference sequence). The CDR3 contains 15 residues. The trim removed 5 bases at V and 3 bases at J, leaving 10 bases unmatched.

The TCR was taken from a woman between 35 and 50 years old in good health and CMV-seropositive. The material sequenced was PBMCs. The chain employs TRBV27 and TRBJ2-7; 7 nucleotides agree with TRBD2. The CDR3, as DNA: TGTGCCAGCAGTGCCCCCTCGGGGGGTCTCTACGAGCAGTACTTC. This translates into CASSAPSGGLYEQYF.